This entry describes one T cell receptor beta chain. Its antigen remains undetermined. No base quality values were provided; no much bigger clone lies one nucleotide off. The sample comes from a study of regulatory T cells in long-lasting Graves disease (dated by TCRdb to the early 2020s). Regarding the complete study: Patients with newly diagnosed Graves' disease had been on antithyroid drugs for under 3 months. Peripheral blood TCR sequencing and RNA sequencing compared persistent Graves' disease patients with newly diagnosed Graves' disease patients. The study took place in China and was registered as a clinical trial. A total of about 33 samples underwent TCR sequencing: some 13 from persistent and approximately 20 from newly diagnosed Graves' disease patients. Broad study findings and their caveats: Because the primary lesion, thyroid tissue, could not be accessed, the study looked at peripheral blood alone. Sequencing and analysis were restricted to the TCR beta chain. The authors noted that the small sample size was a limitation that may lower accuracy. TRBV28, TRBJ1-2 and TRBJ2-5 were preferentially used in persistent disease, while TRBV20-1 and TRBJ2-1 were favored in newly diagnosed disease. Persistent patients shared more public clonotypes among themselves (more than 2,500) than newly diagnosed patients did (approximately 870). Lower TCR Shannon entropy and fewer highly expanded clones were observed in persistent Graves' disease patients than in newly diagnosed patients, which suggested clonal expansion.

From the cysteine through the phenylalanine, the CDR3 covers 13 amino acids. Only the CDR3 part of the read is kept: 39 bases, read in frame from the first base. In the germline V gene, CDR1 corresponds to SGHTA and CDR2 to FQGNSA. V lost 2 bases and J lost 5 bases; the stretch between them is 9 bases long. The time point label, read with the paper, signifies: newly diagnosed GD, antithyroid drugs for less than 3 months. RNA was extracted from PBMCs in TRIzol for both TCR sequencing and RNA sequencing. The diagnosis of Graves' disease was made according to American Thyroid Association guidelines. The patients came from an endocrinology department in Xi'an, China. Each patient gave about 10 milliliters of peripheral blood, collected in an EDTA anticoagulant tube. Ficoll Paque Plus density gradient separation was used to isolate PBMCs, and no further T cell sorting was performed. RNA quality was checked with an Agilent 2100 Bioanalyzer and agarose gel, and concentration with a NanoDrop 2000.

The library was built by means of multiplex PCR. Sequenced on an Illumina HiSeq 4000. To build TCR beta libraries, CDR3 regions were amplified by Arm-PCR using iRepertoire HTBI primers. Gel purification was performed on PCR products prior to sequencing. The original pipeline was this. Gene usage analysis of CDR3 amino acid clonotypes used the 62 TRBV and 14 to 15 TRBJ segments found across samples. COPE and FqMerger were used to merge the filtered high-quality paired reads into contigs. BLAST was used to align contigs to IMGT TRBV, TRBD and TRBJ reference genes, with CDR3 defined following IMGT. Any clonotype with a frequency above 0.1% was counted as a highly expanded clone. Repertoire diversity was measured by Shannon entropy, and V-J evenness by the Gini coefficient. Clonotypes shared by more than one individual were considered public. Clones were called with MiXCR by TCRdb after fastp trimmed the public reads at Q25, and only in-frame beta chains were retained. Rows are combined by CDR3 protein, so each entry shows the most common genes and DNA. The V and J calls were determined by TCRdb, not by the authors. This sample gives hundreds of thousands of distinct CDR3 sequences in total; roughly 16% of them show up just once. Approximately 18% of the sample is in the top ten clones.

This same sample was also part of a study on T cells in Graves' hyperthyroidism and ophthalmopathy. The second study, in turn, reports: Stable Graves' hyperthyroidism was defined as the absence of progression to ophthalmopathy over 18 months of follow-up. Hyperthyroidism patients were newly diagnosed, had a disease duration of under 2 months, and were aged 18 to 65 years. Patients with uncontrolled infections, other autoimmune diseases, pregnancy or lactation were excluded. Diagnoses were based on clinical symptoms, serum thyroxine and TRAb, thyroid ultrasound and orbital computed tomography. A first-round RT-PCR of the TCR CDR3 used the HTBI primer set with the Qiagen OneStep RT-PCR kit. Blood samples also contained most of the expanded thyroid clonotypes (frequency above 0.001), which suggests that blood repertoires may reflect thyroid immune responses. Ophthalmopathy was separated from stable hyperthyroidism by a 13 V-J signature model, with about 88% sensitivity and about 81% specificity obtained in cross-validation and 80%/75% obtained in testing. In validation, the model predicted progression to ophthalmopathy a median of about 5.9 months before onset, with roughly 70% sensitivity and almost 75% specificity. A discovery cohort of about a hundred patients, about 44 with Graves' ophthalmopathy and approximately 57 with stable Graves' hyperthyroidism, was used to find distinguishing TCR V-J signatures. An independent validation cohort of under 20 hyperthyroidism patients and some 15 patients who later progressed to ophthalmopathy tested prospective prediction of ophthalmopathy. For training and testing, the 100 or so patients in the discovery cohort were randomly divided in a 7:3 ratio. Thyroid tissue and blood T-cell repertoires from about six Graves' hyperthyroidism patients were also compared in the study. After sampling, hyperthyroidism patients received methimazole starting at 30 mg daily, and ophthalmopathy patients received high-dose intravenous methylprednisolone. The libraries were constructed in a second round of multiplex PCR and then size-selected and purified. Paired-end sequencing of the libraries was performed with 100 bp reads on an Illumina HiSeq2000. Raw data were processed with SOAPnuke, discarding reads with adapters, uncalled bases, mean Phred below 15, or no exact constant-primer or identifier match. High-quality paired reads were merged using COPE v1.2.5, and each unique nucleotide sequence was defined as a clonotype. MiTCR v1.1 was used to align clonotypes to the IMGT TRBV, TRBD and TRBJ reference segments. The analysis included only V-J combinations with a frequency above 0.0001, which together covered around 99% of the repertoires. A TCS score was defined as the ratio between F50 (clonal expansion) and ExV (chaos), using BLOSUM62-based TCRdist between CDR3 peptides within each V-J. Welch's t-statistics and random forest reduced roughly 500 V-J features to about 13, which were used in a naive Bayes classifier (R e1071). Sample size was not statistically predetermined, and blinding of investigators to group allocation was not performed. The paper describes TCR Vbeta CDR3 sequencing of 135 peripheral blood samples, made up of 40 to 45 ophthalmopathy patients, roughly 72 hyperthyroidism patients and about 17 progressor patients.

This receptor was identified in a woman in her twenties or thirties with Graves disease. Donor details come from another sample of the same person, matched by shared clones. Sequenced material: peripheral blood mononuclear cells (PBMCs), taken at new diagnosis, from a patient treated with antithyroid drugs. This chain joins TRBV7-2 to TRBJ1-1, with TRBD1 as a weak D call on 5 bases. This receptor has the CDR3 CASSLTRVTEAFF. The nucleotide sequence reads TGTGCCAGCAGCTTAACCAGGGTAACTGAAGCTTTCTTT. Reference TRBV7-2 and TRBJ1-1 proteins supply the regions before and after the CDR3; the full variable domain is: GAGVSQSPSNKVTEKGKDVELRCDPISGHTALYWYRQSLGQGLEFLIYFQGNSAPDKSGLPSDRFSAERTGGSVSTLTIQRTQQEDSAVYLCASSLTRVTEAFFGQGTRLTVV.